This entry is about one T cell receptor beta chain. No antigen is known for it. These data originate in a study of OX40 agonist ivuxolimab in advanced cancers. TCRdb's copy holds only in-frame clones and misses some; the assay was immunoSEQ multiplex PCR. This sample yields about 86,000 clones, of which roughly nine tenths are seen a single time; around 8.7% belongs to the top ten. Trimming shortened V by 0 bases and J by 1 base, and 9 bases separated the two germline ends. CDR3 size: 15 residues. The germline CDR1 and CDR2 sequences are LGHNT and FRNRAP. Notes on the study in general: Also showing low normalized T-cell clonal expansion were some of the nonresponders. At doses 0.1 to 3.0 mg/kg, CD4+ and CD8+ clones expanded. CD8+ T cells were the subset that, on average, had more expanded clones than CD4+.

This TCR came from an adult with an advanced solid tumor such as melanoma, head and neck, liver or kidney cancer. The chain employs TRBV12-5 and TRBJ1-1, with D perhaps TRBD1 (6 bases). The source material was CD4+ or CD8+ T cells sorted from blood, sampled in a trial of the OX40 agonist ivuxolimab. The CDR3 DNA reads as TGTGCTAGTGGTTTGGTAGCAGGGGAGAACACTGAAGCTTTCTTT. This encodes CASGLVAGENTEAFF. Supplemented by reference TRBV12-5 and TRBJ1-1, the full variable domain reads DARVTQTPRHKVTEMGQEVTMRCQPILGHNTVFWYRQTMMQGLELLAYFRNRAPLDDSGMPKDRFSAEMPDATLATLKIQPSEPRDSAVYFCASGLVAGENTEAFFGQGTRLTVV.